This T cell receptor beta chain was obtained from a study of cytomegalovirus exposure and HLA in healthy donors. General study points: The authors assumed roughly uniform sequencing depth across donors for presence/absence analyses. CMV serostatus was the sole immune exposure information available. An analysis that was carried out later associated approximately 15,000 TCR beta sequences with HLA alleles at 0.05 false discovery rate.

A word on this clone: What it recognizes is unknown.

In germline, CDR1 is SGHTA, CDR2 FQGNSA. The CDR3 is 18 residues long. With V trimmed by 3 bases and J by 2 bases, 9 bases remained unmatched. Use of 60 Vbeta and 13 Jbeta primers characterized the PCR. Assay used: immunoSEQ multiplex PCR; TCRdb lists only in-frame clones, some missing. There are about 150,000 clones in the sample; around 79% occur only once, and about 3.5% lies in the top ten. Sequencing input: PBMCs. This TCR derives from a human donor in good health. V and J are TRBV7-2 and TRBJ2-1, with 11 bases lining up with TRBD2. The CDR3 spells CASSFSKTSGATYNEQFF. The DNA for the CDR3 is TGTGCCAGCAGCTTCTCGAAGACTAGCGGGGCGACCTACAATGAGCAGTTCTTC.